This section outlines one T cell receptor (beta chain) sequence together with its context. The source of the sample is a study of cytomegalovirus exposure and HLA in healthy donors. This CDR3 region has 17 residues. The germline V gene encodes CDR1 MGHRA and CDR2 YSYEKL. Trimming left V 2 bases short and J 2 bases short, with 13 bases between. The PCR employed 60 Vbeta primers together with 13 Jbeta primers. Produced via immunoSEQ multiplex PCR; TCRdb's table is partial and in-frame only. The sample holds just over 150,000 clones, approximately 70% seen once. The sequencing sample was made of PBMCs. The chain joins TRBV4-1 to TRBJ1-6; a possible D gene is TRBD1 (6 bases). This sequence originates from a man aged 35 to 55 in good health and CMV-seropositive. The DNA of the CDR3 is TGCGCCAGCAGCCAATGGATGGGGGCCACCTATAATTCACCCCTCCACTTT. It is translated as CASSQWMGATYNSPLHF.